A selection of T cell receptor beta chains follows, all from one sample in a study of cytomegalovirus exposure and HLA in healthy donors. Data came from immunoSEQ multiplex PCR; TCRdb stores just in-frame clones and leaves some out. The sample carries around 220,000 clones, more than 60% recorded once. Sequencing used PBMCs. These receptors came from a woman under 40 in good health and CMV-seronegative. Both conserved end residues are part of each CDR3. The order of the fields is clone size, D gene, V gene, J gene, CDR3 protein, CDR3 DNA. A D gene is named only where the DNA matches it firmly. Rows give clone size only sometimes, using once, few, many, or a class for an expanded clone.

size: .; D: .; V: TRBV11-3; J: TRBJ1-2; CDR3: CASSPGASYGYTF; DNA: TGTGCCAGCAGCCCTGGGGCAAGCTATGGCTACACCTTC
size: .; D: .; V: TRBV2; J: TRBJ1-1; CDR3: CASSENQGFTEAFF; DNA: TGTGCCAGCAGTGAAAACCAGGGGTTCACTGAAGCTTTCTTT
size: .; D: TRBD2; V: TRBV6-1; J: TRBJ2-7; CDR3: CASSDIGGLAAYEQYF; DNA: TGTGCCAGCAGTGACATTGGCGGACTAGCGGCCTACGAGCAGTACTTC
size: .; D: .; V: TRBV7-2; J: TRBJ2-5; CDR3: CASSLGGREREAQYF; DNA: TGTGCCAGCAGCTTAGGAGGCAGGGAAAGGGAGGCCCAGTACTTC
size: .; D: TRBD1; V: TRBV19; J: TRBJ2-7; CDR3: CASSIGTGDFNEQYF; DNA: TGTGCCAGTAGTATCGGGACAGGGGATTTCAACGAGCAGTACTTC
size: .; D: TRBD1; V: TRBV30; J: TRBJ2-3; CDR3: CAWSVGDRGGDTQYF; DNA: TGTGCCTGGAGTGTAGGTGACAGGGGGGGAGATACGCAGTATTTT
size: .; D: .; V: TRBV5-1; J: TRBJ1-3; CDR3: CASSLGHPGNTIYF; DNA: TGCGCCAGCAGCTTGGGGCATCCAGGAAACACCATATATTTT
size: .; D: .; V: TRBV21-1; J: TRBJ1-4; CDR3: CAIPIDRDFVIFNEKLFF; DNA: TGTGCCATCCCAATTGACCGGGACTTCGTGATCTTTAATGAAAAACTGTTTTTT
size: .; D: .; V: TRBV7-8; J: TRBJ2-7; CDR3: CASSWRETGSYEQYF; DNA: TGTGCCAGCAGCTGGAGAGAGACAGGTTCCTACGAGCAGTACTTC
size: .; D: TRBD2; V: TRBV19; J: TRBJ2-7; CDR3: CASSIVAGPYEQYF; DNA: TGTGCCAGTAGTATCGTAGCGGGCCCGTACGAGCAGTACTTC
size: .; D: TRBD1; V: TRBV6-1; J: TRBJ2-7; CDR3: CASSPGTGSFYEQYF; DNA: TGTGCCAGCAGTCCCGGGACAGGGAGCTTCTACGAGCAGTACTTC
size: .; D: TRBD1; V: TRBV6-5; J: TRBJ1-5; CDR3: CASSTGGQLHLPQHF; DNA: TGTGCCAGCAGTACAGGGGGCCAACTGCACCTGCCCCAGCATTTT
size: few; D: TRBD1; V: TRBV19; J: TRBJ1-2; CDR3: CASKVPGQGHGYTF; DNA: TGTGCCAGTAAGGTCCCGGGACAGGGACATGGCTACACCTTC
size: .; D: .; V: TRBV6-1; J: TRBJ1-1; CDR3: CASSSRDRLNTEAFF; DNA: TGTGCCAGCAGTTCTCGAGACAGACTGAACACTGAAGCTTTCTTT
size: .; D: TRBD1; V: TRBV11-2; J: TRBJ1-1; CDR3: CASSYQGVRTEAFF; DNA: TGTGCCAGCAGTTACCAGGGGGTTAGGACTGAAGCTTTCTTT
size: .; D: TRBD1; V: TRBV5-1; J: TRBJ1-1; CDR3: CASSSYIPGQAEGSAEAFF; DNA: TGCGCCAGCAGCTCTTATATTCCGGGACAGGCCGAGGGAAGTGCTGAAGCTTTCTTT
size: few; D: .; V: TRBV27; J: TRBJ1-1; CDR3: CASSLAGGSEAFF; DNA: TGTGCCAGCAGTTTAGCGGGGGGCTCTGAAGCTTTCTTT
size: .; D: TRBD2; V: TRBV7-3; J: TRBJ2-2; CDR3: CASSLSTSGRAVTGELFF; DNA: TGTGCCAGCAGCTTAAGTACTAGCGGGAGGGCCGTGACCGGGGAGCTGTTTTTT
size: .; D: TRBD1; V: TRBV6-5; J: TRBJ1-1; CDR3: CASSYSGQGDTEAFF; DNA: TGTGCCAGCAGTTACTCGGGACAGGGAGACACTGAAGCTTTCTTT
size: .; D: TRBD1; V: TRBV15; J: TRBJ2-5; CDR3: CATSTEGRGIQETQYF; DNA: TGTGCCACCAGCACTGAGGGCAGGGGGATCCAAGAGACCCAGTACTTC
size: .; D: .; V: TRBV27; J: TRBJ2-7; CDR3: CASRQDYSSYEQYF; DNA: TGTGCCAGCCGACAGGATTATAGCTCCTACGAGCAGTACTTC
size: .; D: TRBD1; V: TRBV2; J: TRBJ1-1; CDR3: CASSDEGAGNTEAFF; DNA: TGTGCCAGCAGTGATGAGGGGGCTGGGAACACTGAAGCTTTCTTT
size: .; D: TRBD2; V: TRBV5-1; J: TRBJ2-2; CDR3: CASSLDRAGGSGELFF; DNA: TGCGCCAGCAGCTTGGACCGAGCGGGGGGGTCCGGGGAGCTGTTTTTT
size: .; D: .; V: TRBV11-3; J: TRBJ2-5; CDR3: CASSLGGSQETQYF; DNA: TGTGCCAGCAGCCTGGGCGGGTCCCAAGAGACCCAGTACTTC
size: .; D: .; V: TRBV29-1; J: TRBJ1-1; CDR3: CSVETGMNTEAFF; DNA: TGCAGCGTTGAAACAGGGATGAACACTGAAGCTTTCTTT
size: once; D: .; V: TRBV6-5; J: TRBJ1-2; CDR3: CASGSLSPGNGYTF; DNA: TGTGCCAGCGGCTCCCTCTCCCCAGGGAATGGCTACACCTTC
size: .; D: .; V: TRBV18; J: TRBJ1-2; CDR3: CASSLRVEGYTF; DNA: TGTGCCAGCTCACTGAGGGTTGAAGGCTACACCTTC
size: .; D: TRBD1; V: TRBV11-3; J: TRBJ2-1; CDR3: CASSWTGEQFF; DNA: TGTGCCAGCAGCTGGACAGGTGAGCAGTTCTTC
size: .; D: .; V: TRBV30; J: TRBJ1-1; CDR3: CAWSTRTGTEAFF; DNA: TGTGCCTGGAGTACCAGGACGGGAACTGAAGCTTTCTTT
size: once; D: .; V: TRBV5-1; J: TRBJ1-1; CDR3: CASSLSGMNTEAFF; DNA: TGCGCCAGCAGCTTGTCAGGGATGAACACTGAAGCTTTCTTT
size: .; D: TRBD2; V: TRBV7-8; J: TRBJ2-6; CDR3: CASSSRLGEGPISGANVLTF; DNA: TGTGCCAGCAGCTCCCGTCTGGGGGAGGGACCGATCTCTGGGGCCAACGTCCTGACTTTC
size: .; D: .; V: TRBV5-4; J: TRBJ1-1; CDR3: CASSPGGLQALTNTEAFF; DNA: TGTGCCAGCAGCCCGGGGGGTTTACAGGCCTTGACGAACACTGAAGCTTTCTTT
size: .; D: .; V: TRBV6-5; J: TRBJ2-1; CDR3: CASSYVTAGNEQFF; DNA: TGTGCCAGCAGTTACGTCACGGCGGGGAATGAGCAGTTCTTC
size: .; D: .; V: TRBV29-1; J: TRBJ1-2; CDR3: CSVEEAYGYTF; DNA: TGCAGCGTTGAAGAGGCTTATGGCTACACCTTC
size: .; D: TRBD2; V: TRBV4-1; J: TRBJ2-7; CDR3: CASSQESGEDYEQYF; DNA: TGCGCCAGCAGCCAGGAAAGCGGGGAAGACTACGAGCAGTACTTC
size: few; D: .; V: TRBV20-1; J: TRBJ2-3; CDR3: CSATVDTQYF; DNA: TGCAGTGCTACGGTAGATACGCAGTATTTT
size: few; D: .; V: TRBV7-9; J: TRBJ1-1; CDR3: CASSLYPRGNTEAFF; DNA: TGTGCCAGCAGCTTGTATCCGCGGGGGAACACTGAAGCTTTCTTT
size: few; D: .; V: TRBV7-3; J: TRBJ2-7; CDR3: CASSFGLAPYYEQYF; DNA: TGTGCCAGCAGCTTTGGGCTAGCGCCATATTACGAGCAGTACTTC
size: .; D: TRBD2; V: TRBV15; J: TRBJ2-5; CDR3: CAASRDLGAGGQETQYF; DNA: TGTGCCGCCAGCAGAGATCTAGGAGCGGGGGGGCAAGAGACCCAGTACTTC
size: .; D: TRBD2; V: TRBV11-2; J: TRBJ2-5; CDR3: CASILHREEETQYF; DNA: TGTGCCAGCATCCTACACCGGGAGGAGGAGACCCAGTACTTC
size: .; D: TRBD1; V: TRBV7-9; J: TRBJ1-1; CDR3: CASSRQGIAFF; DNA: TGTGCCAGCAGCCGACAGGGGATAGCTTTCTTT
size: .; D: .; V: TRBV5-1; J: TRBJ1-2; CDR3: CASSSLTGYYGYTF; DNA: TGCGCCAGCAGCTCTCTGACAGGATACTATGGCTACACCTTC
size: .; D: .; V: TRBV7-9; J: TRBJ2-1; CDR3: CASSLPADYNEQFF; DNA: TGTGCCAGCAGCTTACCCGCGGACTACAATGAGCAGTTCTTC
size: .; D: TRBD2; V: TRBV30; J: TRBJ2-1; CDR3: CAWSVGTSLLGNEQFF; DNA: TGTGCCTGGAGTGTCGGGACTAGTCTACTCGGCAATGAGCAGTTCTTC
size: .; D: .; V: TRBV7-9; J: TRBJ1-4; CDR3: CASSSYPGGPNEKLFF; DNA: TGTGCCAGCAGCTCGTATCCGGGGGGCCCAAATGAAAAACTGTTTTTT
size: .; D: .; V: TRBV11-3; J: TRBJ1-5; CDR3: CASSRGSNQPQHF; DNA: TGTGCCAGCAGCAGGGGCAGCAATCAGCCCCAGCATTTT
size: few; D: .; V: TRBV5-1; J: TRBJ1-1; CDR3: CASSLDPRVDTEAFF; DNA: TGCGCCAGCAGCTTGGATCCCAGGGTGGACACTGAAGCTTTCTTT
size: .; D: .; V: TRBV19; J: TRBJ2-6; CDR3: CASSILGEANVLTF; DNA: TGTGCCAGTAGTATACTTGGAGAGGCCAACGTCCTGACTTTC
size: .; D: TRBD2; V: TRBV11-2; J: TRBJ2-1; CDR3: CASSPLAGAAGEQFF; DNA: TGTGCCAGCAGCCCTCTAGCGGGGGCGGCGGGGGAGCAGTTCTTC
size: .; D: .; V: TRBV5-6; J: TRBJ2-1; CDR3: CASSLSGTSHYNEQFF; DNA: TGTGCCAGCAGCCTTTCCGGGACTTCGCATTACAATGAGCAGTTCTTC
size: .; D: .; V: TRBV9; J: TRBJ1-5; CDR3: CASSVDQGRQPQHF; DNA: TGTGCCAGCAGCGTAGATCAGGGCCGTCAGCCCCAGCATTTT
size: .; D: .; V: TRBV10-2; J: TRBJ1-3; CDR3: CASSAGGTGNTIYF; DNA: TGCGCCAGCAGTGCCGGGGGGACTGGAAACACCATATATTTT
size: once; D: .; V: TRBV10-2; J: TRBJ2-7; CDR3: CASTGTYTGEQYF; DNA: TGCGCCAGCACCGGGACTTATACCGGCGAGCAGTACTTC
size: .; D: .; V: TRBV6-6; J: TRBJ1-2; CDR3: CASGQEPYGYTF; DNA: TGTGCCAGCGGGCAGGAACCCTATGGCTACACCTTC
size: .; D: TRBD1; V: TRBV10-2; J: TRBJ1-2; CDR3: CASFRGNLGDSWSSYGYTF; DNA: TGCGCCAGCTTTCGGGGTAATCTCGGGGACAGTTGGTCCTCTTATGGCTACACCTTC